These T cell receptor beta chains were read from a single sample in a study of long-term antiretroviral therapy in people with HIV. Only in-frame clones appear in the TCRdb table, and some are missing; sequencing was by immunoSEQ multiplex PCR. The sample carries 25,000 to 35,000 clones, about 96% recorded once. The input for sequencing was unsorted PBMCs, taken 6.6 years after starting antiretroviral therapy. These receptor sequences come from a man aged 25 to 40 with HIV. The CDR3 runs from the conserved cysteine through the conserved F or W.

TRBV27 CASSDRDSAPSYGYTF
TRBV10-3 CAIRSGGDGYTF
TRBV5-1 CASSRGQYEQYF
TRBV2 CASSAADLEEQYF
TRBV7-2 CASSSGPLERNTIYF
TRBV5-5 CASSLKGSSNQPQHF
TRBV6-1 CASSDRGYEQYF
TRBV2 CASSQTGVRNQPQHF
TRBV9 CASSPREGPGKNSYNSPLHF
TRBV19 CASSISISYNEQFF
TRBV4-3 CASSHSGRDINEQFF
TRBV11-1 CASSPDGGLQETQYF
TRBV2 CASSDRLAGAYEQYF
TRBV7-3 CASSLSGGRAMNEQFF
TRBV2 CASSEGQVNYGYTF
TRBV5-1 CASSVDHLETQYF
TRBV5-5 CASSLDSGQGFFGAEAFF
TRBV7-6 CASSYGGSQPQHF
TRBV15 CATSSSYNEQFF
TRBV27 CASSLTGAYEQYF
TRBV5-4 CASSLGLPGANVLTF
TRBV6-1 CASSEGLAGGETQYF
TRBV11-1 CASSPDRGYEQYF
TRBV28 CASSLPDYYGYTF
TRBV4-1 CASSQSGGRDESPLHF
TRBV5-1 CASSLTTSYNSPLHF
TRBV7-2 CASSLDTSLNNEQFF
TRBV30 CAWNRGEGEQYF
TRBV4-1 CASSQEGTQYF
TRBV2 CASSVVAGGLGETQYF
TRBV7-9 CASSPPGQGSYEQYF
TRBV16 CASSQRDRRTGELFF
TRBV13 CASSSGRRYNEQFF
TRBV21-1 CASPTGVRSTDTQYF
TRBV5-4 CASRQEDPYEQYF
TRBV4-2 CASSQGSSGEDTQYF
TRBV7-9 CASSFLGGWPAQETQYF
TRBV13 CASSLGGGAKNIQYF
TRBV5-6 CASTFGGGWSEKLFF
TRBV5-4 CASSLEGEQFF
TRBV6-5 CASFHGGEQYF
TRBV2 CASRTAGPSTDTQYF
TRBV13 CASSFPPRGGLGDTQYF
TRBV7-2 CASSLFSGDQETQYF
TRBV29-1 CSVSGRQVYNEQFF
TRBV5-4 CASAYPAGGGDTQYF
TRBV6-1 CASGQGPYGYTF
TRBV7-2 CASSRIQREWTDTQYF
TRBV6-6 CASSRGESYEQYF